These 16 T cell receptor beta chains came from one sample sequenced in a study of blood T cell repertoires in COVID-19 (dated by TCRdb to between 2020 and 2021). Receptor libraries were prepared by the immunoSEQ multiplex PCR assay. Drawn from immuneACCESS, this table holds only the in-frame rearrangements with V and J called that TCRdb kept. Clones are partly lost; checked studies trace under half to an unresolved V gene and leave the rest unexplained. Counted in this sample were roughly 290,000 clones; 70% to 85% of them appeared once. The ten largest clones add up to roughly 0.94% of the sample. Sequenced sample: peripheral blood. Receptors were obtained from a human donor with COVID-19, enrolled during active disease. The donor label of this sample is uncertain.

The chain uses TRBV19 and TRBJ1-4; D remains ambiguous. The germline V gene encodes CDR1 LNHDA and CDR2 SQIVND (reference sequence). The CDR3 sequence is 15 residues long. The V and J ends lost 5 bases and 4 bases respectively, with 14 bases between them. The CDR3 nucleotides are TGTGCCAGTAGTTTCTTGGCATTCAGTAATGAAAAACTGTTTTTT. Protein product: CASSFLAFSNEKLFF.

There are a few counts of this clone. This sequence joins TRBV11-2 and TRBJ2-2, with D possibly TRBD1 on 6 matching bases. CDR3 length: 16 residues. Trimming cost V 2 bases and J 5 bases, with 15 bases left between them. Germline V gives CDR1 SGHAT, CDR2 FQNNGV. CDR3 sequence (DNA): TGTGCCAGCAGCTTATTCGCACAGAGGGGGACCGGGGAGCTGTTTTTT. Translation gives CASSLFAQRGTGELFF. The full variable domain, rest sourced from reference TRBV11-2 and TRBJ2-2, is EAGVAQSPRYKIIEKRQSVAFWCNPISGHATLYWYQQILGQGPKLLIQFQNNGVVDDSQLPKDRFSAERLKGVDSTLKIQPAKLEDSAVYLCASSLFAQRGTGELFFGEGSRLTVL.

This clone was recorded once. The V call is TRBV7-6, the J call TRBJ2-2; D unresolved. V lost 5 bases and J lost 1, with 17 bases in between. The CDR3 extends over 17 amino acids. CDR1 and CDR2 (germline): SGHVS, FNYEAQ. The DNA of the CDR3 is TGTGCCAGCAGCCCAGACAATCTCGCCGGGAACACCGGGGAGCTGTTTTTT. Residues: CASSPDNLAGNTGELFF.

This chain links TRBV7-9 with TRBJ1-4; maybe TRBD1 (6 bases). Germline V gives CDR1 SEHNR, CDR2 FQNEAQ (reference sequence). The CDR3 is made up of 14 amino acids. Trimming cost V 3 bases and J 13 bases, with 18 bases left between them. The chain's CDR3 is CASSFSRRGWGLFF. The CDR3 coding sequence is TGTGCCAGCAGCTTTTCGCGCAGGGGATGGGGACTGTTTTTT.

This CDR3 is CASTSTTLHTGELFF. CDR3 coding DNA: TGTGCCAGTACCAGCACGACTCTCCACACCGGGGAGCTGTTTTTT. The chain uses TRBV19 and TRBJ2-2; D not certain. The CDR3 runs to 15 residues. Germline CDR1 reads LNHDA; CDR2 reads SQIVND (reference sequence). Trimming removed 7 bases from V and 3 bases from J, with 15 bases in between.

This chain connects TRBV7-2 to TRBJ2-5; D gene unclear. The germline gives CDR1 SGHTA, CDR2 FQGNSA. Trimming left V 2 bases short and J 5 bases short, with 6 bases between. This CDR3 spans 12 amino acids. As DNA, the CDR3 is TGTGCCAGCAGCTTACCCTATGAGACCCAGTACTTC. Protein sequence: CASSLPYETQYF.

V gene TRBV6-5 combines with J gene TRBJ1-2; 8 nucleotides match TRBD1. Germline V CDR1 and CDR2: MNHEY, SVGAGI. The trim removed 6 bases at V and 0 bases at J, leaving 3 bases unmatched. This CDR3 is built from 14 residues. CDR3 protein: CASSRGPANYGYTF. The CDR3 bases are TGTGCCAGCAGCAGGGGGCCCGCTAACTATGGCTACACCTTC.

V usage is TRBV28 and J usage is TRBJ2-2; D call uncertain. V was shortened by 7 bases and J by 1 base, with 10 bases between the two germline ends. Germline CDR1 reads MDHEN; CDR2 reads SYDVKM. This CDR3 is 14 amino acids long. This CDR3 is CASIQVLNTGELFF. The CDR3 nucleotides read TGTGCCAGCATCCAGGTTCTGAACACCGGGGAGCTGTTTTTT.

This rearrangement joins TRBV5-4 to TRBJ1-4, with 7 bases aligning to TRBD1. J lost 3 bases, V lost 4 bases, and 3 bases had no gene match. This CDR3 has 14 residues. Germline-derived CDR1 and CDR2 are SGHNT and YYREEE (reference sequence). The CDR3 DNA sequence: TGTGCCAGCAGCAGAGGACAGGCTAATGAAAAACTGTTTTTT. As protein: CASSRGQANEKLFF.

CDR3 nucleotides: TGTGCCAGCAGTTTACTGCGGGCCACCTACAATGAGCAGTTCTTC. Its protein product is CASSLLRATYNEQFF. The chain has TRBV28 and TRBJ2-1; tentative D call: TRBD2 (5 bases). Germline assignment: CDR1 MDHEN and CDR2 SYDVKM. The CDR3 is 15 residues long. V was trimmed by 2 bases and J by 2 bases, leaving 10 bases between them.

This chain connects TRBV6-4 to TRBJ1-1; D unresolved. Trimming removed 8 bases from V and 2 bases from J, with 12 bases in between. The CDR3 is 13 residues long. Germline V gene data show CDR1 as MRHNA and CDR2 as SNTAGT. Written as DNA, the CDR3 is TGTGCCAGCCGTAGTCGGAGTAACACTGAAGCTTTCTTT. It encodes CASRSRSNTEAFF.

This sequence joins TRBV6-6 and TRBJ1-3; 10 bases map to TRBD1. The CDR3 runs 16 residues. Germline V gene lookup returns CDR1 MNHNY and CDR2 SVGAGI (reference sequence). Trimming removed 5 bases from V and 4 bases from J; junction bases left unmatched: 8. The CDR3 nucleotides are TGTGCCAGCAGTCGGACAGGGGGAAGGTCCGGAAACACCATATATTTT. Translation gives CASSRTGGRSGNTIYF.

This clone was detected only once. The chain employs TRBV6-5 and TRBJ2-1; TRBD2 matches at 13 bases. Germline values: CDR1 MNHEY, CDR2 SVGAGI. There are 14 residues in the CDR3. V was clipped by 7 bases and J by 6 bases; unmatched bases: 3. CDR3 amino acids: CASKTSGRGNEQFF. DNA of the CDR3: TGTGCCAGCAAAACTAGCGGGAGGGGCAATGAGCAGTTCTTC.

The chain combines TRBV19 with TRBJ2-5, with 7 bases fitting TRBD2. Trimming removed 2 bases from V and 4 bases from J; junction bases left unmatched: 4. Germline V gene sequence: CDR1 LNHDA, CDR2 SQIVND (reference sequence). This CDR3 comprises 14 residues. CDR3 loop: CASSIRGEGETQYF. In DNA, the CDR3 is TGTGCCAGTAGTATAAGAGGGGAGGGAGAGACCCAGTACTTC.

The V and J genes are TRBV28 and TRBJ1-2, with TRBD1 identical over 7 bases. Per germline, CDR1 MDHEN and CDR2 SYDVKM. After removal of 6 bases from V and 8 bases from J, the junction contained 9 bases not matched to a gene. The CDR3 covers 13 residues. This CDR3 is CASRLGGSRGYTF. CDR3 in DNA: TGTGCCAGCAGATTAGGGGGCAGTAGAGGCTACACCTTC.

This clone was counted between two and nine times. The chain has TRBV9 and TRBJ2-3; possibly TRBD1 for D (6 bases). The CDR3 totals 14 residues. Germline V gives CDR1 SGDLS, CDR2 YYNGEE. V was cut by 3 bases and J by 4 bases, with 12 bases left in between. The chain's CDR3 is CASSGGRVADTQYF. CDR3 coding DNA: TGTGCCAGCAGCGGGGGGCGCGTCGCAGATACGCAGTATTTT.